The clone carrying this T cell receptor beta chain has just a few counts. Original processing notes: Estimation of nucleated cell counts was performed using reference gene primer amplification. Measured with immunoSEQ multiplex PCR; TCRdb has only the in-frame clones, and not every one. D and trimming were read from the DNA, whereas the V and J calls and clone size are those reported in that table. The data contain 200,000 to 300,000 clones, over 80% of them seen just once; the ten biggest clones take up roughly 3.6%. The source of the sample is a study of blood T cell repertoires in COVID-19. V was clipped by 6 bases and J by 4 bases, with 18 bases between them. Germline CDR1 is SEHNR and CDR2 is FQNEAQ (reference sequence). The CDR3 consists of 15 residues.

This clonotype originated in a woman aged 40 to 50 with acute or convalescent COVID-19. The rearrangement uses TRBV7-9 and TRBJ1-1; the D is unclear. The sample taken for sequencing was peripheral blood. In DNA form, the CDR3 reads TGTGCCAGCAGTGCCACCTGGGCTTCAAGCACTGAAGCTTTCTTT. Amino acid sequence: CASSATWASSTEAFF. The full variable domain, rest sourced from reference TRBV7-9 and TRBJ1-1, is DTGVSQNPRHKITKRGQNVTFRCDPISEHNRLYWYRQTLGQGPEFLTYFQNEAQLEKSRLLSDRFSAERPKGSFSTLEIQRTEQGDSAMYLCASSATWASSTEAFFGQGTRLTVV.